This T cell receptor (beta chain) was captured in a study of cytomegalovirus exposure and HLA in healthy donors. About the research overall: An early data release held around 80 million unique TCRs from HLA-typed donors.

This clone has a single count. The antigen remains undetermined. PCR employed 60 Vbeta and 13 Jbeta primers. The method was immunoSEQ multiplex PCR; TCRdb's version includes in-frame clones alone and lacks a portion of them. The sample shows over 100,000 clones, 60% to 85% of them seen only once. Study observations and caveats: In a later analysis, HLA-associated beta chains showed higher expansion and lower generation probabilities than comparable chains. Cytomegalovirus association was assigned to over 150 TCR beta chains. In a later analysis, a missense DCLRE1C variant was linked to TCR beta V- and J-gene trimming.

Germline CDR1 LGHNT, CDR2 FRNRAP. The CDR3 is 15 amino acids. With V trimmed by 5 bases and J by 2 bases, 8 bases remained unmatched. The clonotype originates from a woman under 40 in good health and CMV-seropositive. The rearrangement joins TRBV12-5 to TRBJ2-7, with 8 bases identical to TRBD1. Sequencing was done on a sample of PBMCs. This CDR3 reads CASGRQGLTTYEQYF. CDR3 nucleotide sequence: TGTGCTAGTGGTCGACAGGGGTTGACGACCTACGAGCAGTACTTC.